This entry describes one T cell receptor (beta chain). As processed by the authors: Estimation of nucleated cell counts was performed using reference gene primer amplification. Produced via immunoSEQ multiplex PCR; TCRdb's table is partial and in-frame only. V and J calls and clone size follow that table, whereas D and trimming were derived from the DNA. This table has about 63,000 clones, roughly 85% appearing once. The V and J ends lost 7 bases and 6 bases respectively, with 12 bases between them. Looked up from germline, CDR1 is GTSNPN and CDR2 is SVGIG (reference sequence). The CDR3 is 11 amino acids. The source of the sample is a study of blood T cell repertoires in COVID-19. Study at large: The samples span acute and convalescent COVID-19 from the United States, Italy and Spain. The cDNA or gDNA used as material had been derived from T cells, B-cell-depleted T cells, or PBMCs.

This chain uses TRBV30 with TRBJ1-1; D is perhaps TRBD1 (5 bases). The receptor was isolated from a human donor in a cohort sampled during active COVID-19. Sequences were obtained from peripheral blood. The CDR3 DNA reads TGTGCCTCAGGGTTACTGTCTGAAGCTTTCTTT. It encodes CASGLLSEAFF.